The 5 T cell receptor beta chains reported below all come from one sample, sequenced in a study of radiotherapy plus CTLA-4 blockade in lung cancer. Clones were sequenced by immunoSEQ multiplex PCR, and TCRdb holds only the in-frame ones, with some missing. The sample lists tens of thousands of clones; around nine tenths were seen once. Specimen: peripheral blood, collected from a patient treated with radiotherapy plus ipilimumab. The source of these receptors is a human donor with non-small cell lung cancer whose response to radiotherapy plus ipilimumab could not be evaluated.

This clone was seen just once. CDR3 DNA sequence: TGTGCCAGCAGCTTTATGGGACAGGGCTATAATGAAAAACTGTTTTTT. Protein sequence: CASSFMGQGYNEKLFF. V and J are TRBV7-9 and TRBJ1-4, with 9 bases matching TRBD1. V lost 3 bases to trimming and J lost 4 bases; unmatched junction nucleotides: 6. Germline V lookup: CDR1 SEHNR, CDR2 FQNEAQ (reference sequence). This CDR3 spans 16 amino acids.

The rearrangement uses TRBV6-5 and TRBJ2-1, with a weak D call TRBD1 (5 bases). V dropped 0 bases and J dropped 4 bases, with 13 bases sitting between them. CDR3 size: 16 residues. CDR1 is MNHEY and CDR2 is SVGAGI in the germline V gene. CDR3 loop: CASSYSGLEPYNEQFF. The DNA of the CDR3 is TGTGCCAGCAGTTACTCGGGGCTAGAACCATACAATGAGCAGTTCTTC.

The chain combines TRBV19 with TRBJ1-1; perhaps TRBD1 as D (6 bases). This CDR3 region has 14 residues. The germline V and J ends were trimmed by 3 bases and 5 bases, with 13 bases remaining between them. CDR1 and CDR2 from the germline V gene are LNHDA and SQIVND (reference sequence). CDR3 DNA: TGTGCCAGTAGTATCCTACAGGGCTGGACTGAAGCTTTCTTT. Translated, it gives CASSILQGWTEAFF.

The chain joins TRBV5-4 to TRBJ1-2, with 9 positions matching TRBD1. Germline V gene lookup returns CDR1 SGHNT and CDR2 YYREEE (reference sequence). This CDR3 contains 15 residues. Trimming removed 4 bases from V and 5 bases from J; junction bases left unmatched: 9. The CDR3 DNA is TGTGCCAGCAGCCCCACTGGACAGGGGAGGTATGGCTACACCTTC. Translated: CASSPTGQGRYGYTF.

The chain joins TRBV5-6 to TRBJ1-5; the match to TRBD1 covers 7 bases. The CDR3 sequence is 13 residues long. Germline V CDR1 and CDR2: SGHDT, YYEEEE. V was pared by 1 base and J by 7 bases, with 2 bases of the junction left unmatched. CDR3 sequence reads: CASSLWTGQPQHF. Here the CDR3 DNA reads TGTGCCAGCAGCTTGTGGACAGGCCAGCCCCAGCATTTT. Using reference TRBV5-6 and TRBJ1-5 for the parts outside the CDR3, the full variable domain is DAGVTQSPTHLIKTRGQQVTLRCSPKSGHDTVSWYQQALGQGPQFIFQYYEEEERQRGNFPDRFSGHQFPNYSSELNVNALLLGDSALYLCASSLWTGQPQHFGDGTRLSIL.